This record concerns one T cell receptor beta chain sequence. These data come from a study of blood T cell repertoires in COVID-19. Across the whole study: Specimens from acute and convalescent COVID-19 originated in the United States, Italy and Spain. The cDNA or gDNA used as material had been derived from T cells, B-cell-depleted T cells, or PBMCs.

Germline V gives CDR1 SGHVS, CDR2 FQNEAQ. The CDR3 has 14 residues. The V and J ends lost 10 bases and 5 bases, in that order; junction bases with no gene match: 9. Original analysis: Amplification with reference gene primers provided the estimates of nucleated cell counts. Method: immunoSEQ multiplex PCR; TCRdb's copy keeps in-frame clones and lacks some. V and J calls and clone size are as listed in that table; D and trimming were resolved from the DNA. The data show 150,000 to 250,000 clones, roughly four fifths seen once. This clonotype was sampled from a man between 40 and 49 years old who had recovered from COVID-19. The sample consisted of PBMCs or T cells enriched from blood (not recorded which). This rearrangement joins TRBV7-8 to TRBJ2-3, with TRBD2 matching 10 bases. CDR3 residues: CANSLAGTGDTQYF. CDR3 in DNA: TGTGCCAACTCACTAGCGGGAACGGGAGATACGCAGTATTTT.